The 10 T cell receptor beta chains below were found in one sample sequenced in a study of cytomegalovirus exposure and HLA in healthy donors. The PCR was carried out with 60 Vbeta primers and 13 Jbeta primers. Measured with immunoSEQ multiplex PCR; TCRdb has only the in-frame clones, and not every one. Of 150,000 to 170,000 clones in the sample, approximately 77% are singletons; the top ten hold about 1.3%. Sequencing was performed on PBMCs. The receptors shown here come from a man between 18 and 29 years old in good health and CMV-seronegative.

This chain links TRBV4-1 with TRBJ2-7; D is uncertain. CDR3 size: 12 residues. CDR1 and CDR2 (germline): MGHRA, YSYEKL. Trimming removed 0 bases from V and 5 bases from J, with 5 bases in between. The CDR3 region has the DNA TGCGCCAGCAGCCAAGATCAGGACGAGCAGTACTTC. The encoded protein is CASSQDQDEQYF.

The gene calls are TRBV18 and TRBJ2-7, with 10 bases that match TRBD2. The CDR3 is made up of 16 amino acids. Unmatched junction bases numbered 12, after V lost 3 bases and J lost 7 bases. Germline loops: CDR1 KGHSH, CDR2 LQKENI. CDR3 sequence reads: CASSPRAAGGQGEQYF. CDR3 in DNA: TGTGCCAGCTCACCGCGAGCAGCGGGAGGGCAGGGAGAGCAGTACTTC.

The chain carries TRBV9 and TRBJ2-5, with 14 bases lining up with TRBD2. The J call could be wrong; TRBJ2-7 is a better fit for the DNA end. This CDR3 is built from 18 residues. Germline V CDR1 and CDR2: SGDLS, YYNGEE. The DNA for the CDR3 is TGTGCCAGCAGCGAGGGGACTAGCGGGAGAGGGGTTTCCTACGAGCAGTACTTC. It specifies CASSEGTSGRGVSYEQYF.

The chain couples TRBV10-2 to TRBJ2-1; D not certain. Germline lookup yields CDR1 WSHSY and CDR2 SAAADI. Trimming took 0 bases from V and 4 from J, leaving 4 bases between them. This CDR3 region has 13 residues. CDR3 in amino acids: CASSESRYNEQFF. As DNA, the CDR3 is TGCGCCAGCAGTGAGTCGCGGTACAATGAGCAGTTCTTC.

J is TRBJ2-2 and V is TRBV19; D is undetermined. Looked up from germline, CDR1 is LNHDA and CDR2 is SQIVND (reference sequence). The CDR3 loop spans 16 amino acids. The ends were cut back, 4 bases at V and 4 bases at J, with 16 bases in the middle. The CDR3 region has the DNA TGTGCCAGTAGTAGGTTTGGGCTGCCAAGCACCGGGGAGCTGTTTTTT. Translation gives CASSRFGLPSTGELFF.

The rearrangement joins TRBV7-9 to TRBJ1-1, with a weak D call TRBD1 (5 bases). The CDR3 sequence is 13 residues long. Germline values: CDR1 SEHNR, CDR2 FQNEAQ (reference sequence). V lost 4 bases and J lost 3, with 9 bases in between. The CDR3 is CASSSPGDTEAFF. The CDR3 coding sequence is TGTGCCAGCAGCTCCCCGGGGGACACTGAAGCTTTCTTT.

This chain's CDR3 is CASSQGQWNTEAFF. CDR3 nucleotides: TGCGCCAGCAGCCAAGGTCAGTGGAACACTGAAGCTTTCTTT. This rearrangement joins TRBV4-3 to TRBJ1-1; D unresolved. This CDR3 has 14 residues. Trimming stripped 1 base from V and 1 base from J, with 7 bases between. Germline CDR1 and CDR2: LGHNA and YSLEER.

The rearrangement uses TRBV5-1 and TRBJ1-6, with TRBD1 matching over 9 bases. There are 15 residues in the CDR3. CDR1 is SGHRS and CDR2 is YFSETQ in the germline V gene. The V gene end was trimmed by 5 bases and the J gene end by 10 bases; junction bases not matched to a gene: 10. The CDR3 loop is CASSFEGQGGSPLHF. Here the CDR3 DNA reads TGCGCCAGCAGTTTCGAGGGACAGGGTGGCTCACCCCTCCACTTT.

The J gene is TRBJ2-7, the V gene TRBV5-1, with D unclear. CDR1 and CDR2 from the germline V gene are SGHRS and YFSETQ. CDR3 length: 16 amino acids. Trimming stripped 1 base from V and 2 bases from J, with 16 bases between. CDR3 region: CASSLSGGPSAYEQYF. Written as DNA, the CDR3 is TGCGCCAGCAGCTTGTCCGGTGGCCCGAGCGCCTACGAGCAGTACTTC.

There are a few counts of this clone. J is TRBJ1-4 and V is TRBV4-2; D is perhaps TRBD1 (5 bases). V was pared by 1 base and J by 4 bases, with 7 bases between. The CDR3 sequence is 14 residues long. Germline V lookup: CDR1 LGHNA, CDR2 YNFKEQ. The CDR3 DNA is TGTGCCAGCAGCCAAGGACAGTTTAATGAAAAACTGTTTTTT. As protein: CASSQGQFNEKLFF.